These T cell receptor beta chains were read from a single sample in a study of tumor-infiltrating lymphocytes in primary liver carcinoma. MiXCR, run by TCRdb on the multiplex PCR reads, gives a single entry per CDR3 protein. The data hold tens of thousands of distinct CDR3 sequences, with about 75% observed a single time. Sequencing was done on a sample of tumor-adjacent normal liver tissue. The receptors shown here come from a woman aged 30 to 39 with primary liver carcinoma and hepatitis B virus infection. Each CDR3 is given with its conserved first and last residue. The D gene is left open where the match is weak. Clone size is given for some rows only: seen once, a few or many times, or a class if the clone is expanded.

d_call: TRBD2; clone_size: few; v_call: TRBV11-2; j_call: TRBJ2-1; cdr3_length: 14; cdr3_aa: CASSLGGRNNEQFF; cdr3_nt: TGTGCCAGCAGCTTAGGCGGGAGAAACAATGAGCAGTTCTTC
d_call: TRBD1; clone_size: NA; v_call: TRBV11-2; j_call: TRBJ2-5; cdr3_length: 17; cdr3_aa: CASSLTPGGVHQESQYF; cdr3_nt: TGTGCCAGCAGCTTAACTCCAGGGGGAGTTCACCAAGAGAGCCAGTATTTC
d_call: TRBD2; clone_size: NA; v_call: TRBV28; j_call: TRBJ2-3; cdr3_length: 16; cdr3_aa: CANHDMTSGETDTQYF; cdr3_nt: TGTGCCAACCACGACATGACTAGCGGGGAAACAGATACGCAGTATTTT
d_call: NA; clone_size: NA; v_call: TRBV6-1; j_call: TRBJ1-4; cdr3_length: 14; cdr3_aa: CASSEAVQAGALFF; cdr3_nt: TGTGCCAGCAGCGAAGCAGTACAGGCCGGCGCACTGTTTTTT
d_call: NA; clone_size: NA; v_call: TRBV6-5; j_call: TRBJ1-5; cdr3_length: 14; cdr3_aa: CASSYSTEGQLQHF; cdr3_nt: TGTGCCAGCAGTTATTCGACGGAGGGTCAGCTTCAGCATTTT
d_call: TRBD2; clone_size: NA; v_call: TRBV13; j_call: TRBJ2-1; cdr3_length: 16; cdr3_aa: CASSLGTSGANIEQFF; cdr3_nt: TGTGCCAGCAGCTTAGGTACTAGCGGGGCCAACATTGAGCAGTTCTTC
d_call: NA; clone_size: NA; v_call: TRBV4-3; j_call: TRBJ2-7; cdr3_length: 17; cdr3_aa: CASNQVRERLSSYEQYF; cdr3_nt: TGCGCCAGCAATCAAGTCCGGGAGCGGTTGAGCTCCTACGAGCAGTACTTC
d_call: NA; clone_size: NA; v_call: TRBV7-3; j_call: TRBJ2-1; cdr3_length: 17; cdr3_aa: CASSNRLTGVGYNEQFF; cdr3_nt: TGTGCCAGCAGCAATCGGTTAACGGGAGTAGGGTACAATGAGCAGTTCTTC
d_call: TRBD2; clone_size: many; v_call: TRBV4-2; j_call: TRBJ2-6; cdr3_length: 19; cdr3_aa: CASSQPSHSGISGANVLTF; cdr3_nt: TGTGCCAGCAGCCAACCCAGCCATAGCGGGATAAGTGGGGCCAACGTCCTGACTTTC
d_call: NA; clone_size: NA; v_call: TRBV4-3; j_call: TRBJ1-2; cdr3_length: 14; cdr3_aa: CVTSTELEIYGYTF; cdr3_nt: TGCGTCACCAGCACTGAGTTGGAGATCTATGGCTACACCTTC
d_call: NA; clone_size: many; v_call: TRBV21-1; j_call: TRBJ1-6; cdr3_length: 16; cdr3_aa: CASSRQGGMADSPLHF; cdr3_nt: TGTGCCAGCAGCAGACAGGGAGGGATGGCTGATTCACCCCTCCACTTT
d_call: TRBD1; clone_size: NA; v_call: TRBV10-2; j_call: TRBJ2-7; cdr3_length: 17; cdr3_aa: CASSEFLLGQGDYEQYF; cdr3_nt: TGCGCCAGCAGTGAGTTTCTCCTAGGACAGGGAGACTACGAGCAGTACTTC
d_call: NA; clone_size: NA; v_call: TRBV6-5; j_call: TRBJ2-3; cdr3_length: 14; cdr3_aa: CASSYAGSTDTLYF; cdr3_nt: TGTGCCAGTAGTTACGCAGGGAGCACAGATACGCTGTATTTT
d_call: NA; clone_size: NA; v_call: TRBV12-3/TRBV12-4; j_call: TRBJ2-5; cdr3_length: 15; cdr3_aa: CSSSTYPGGEEAQYF; cdr3_nt: TGTTCCAGCAGCACCTACCCCGGGGGCGAGGAGGCCCAGTACTTC
d_call: NA; clone_size: few; v_call: TRBV7-2; j_call: TRBJ1-5; cdr3_length: 15; cdr3_aa: CASSLFGGYDQPQHF; cdr3_nt: TGTGCCAGCAGCTTATTCGGGGGGTATGATCAGCCCCAGCATTTT
d_call: NA; clone_size: NA; v_call: TRBV4-2; j_call: TRBJ2-7; cdr3_length: 15; cdr3_aa: CASGGLGAVYYEQYF; cdr3_nt: TGTGCCAGCGGGGGACTGGGAGCAGTGTACTACGAGCAGTACTTC
d_call: NA; clone_size: NA; v_call: TRBV11-2; j_call: TRBJ1-1; cdr3_length: 11; cdr3_aa: CASSPGADAFF; cdr3_nt: TGTGCCAGCAGCCCTGGGGCAGATGCTTTCTTT
d_call: TRBD1; clone_size: NA; v_call: TRBV11-1; j_call: TRBJ2-1; cdr3_length: 15; cdr3_aa: CLSRLGQGAHNGQFF; cdr3_nt: TGTCTCAGCAGATTGGGACAGGGCGCTCACAATGGGCAGTTCTTC
d_call: NA; clone_size: NA; v_call: TRBV11-2; j_call: TRBJ1-2; cdr3_length: 14; cdr3_aa: CASILDGINYGYTF; cdr3_nt: TGTGCCAGCATCTTGGACGGAATTAACTATGGCTACACCTTC
d_call: TRBD1; clone_size: few; v_call: TRBV7-2; j_call: TRBJ2-7; cdr3_length: 14; cdr3_aa: CASSSNRGSNEQYF; cdr3_nt: TGTGCCAGCAGCTCAAACAGGGGGAGCAACGAGCAGTACTTC
d_call: TRBD2; clone_size: NA; v_call: TRBV12-3/TRBV12-4; j_call: TRBJ2-1; cdr3_length: 15; cdr3_aa: CTSSLSGTSGLWQFF; cdr3_nt: TGTACCAGCAGCCTGTCCGGGACTAGCGGACTTTGGCAGTTCTTC
d_call: NA; clone_size: NA; v_call: TRBV10-3; j_call: TRBJ2-1; cdr3_length: 13; cdr3_aa: CAISDVGIDEQFF; cdr3_nt: TGTGCCATCAGTGACGTTGGGATAGATGAGCAGTTCTTC
d_call: TRBD2; clone_size: NA; v_call: TRBV4-3; j_call: TRBJ2-7; cdr3_length: 15; cdr3_aa: CASSQGTSGCWEQYF; cdr3_nt: TGCGCCAGTAGCCAAGGGACTAGCGGGTGCTGGGAGCAGTACTTC
d_call: TRBD2; clone_size: NA; v_call: TRBV4-1; j_call: TRBJ2-1; cdr3_length: 15; cdr3_aa: CASDPWVSGSNEQFF; cdr3_nt: TGCGCCAGCGACCCATGGGTTAGCGGGAGTAATGAGCAGTTCTTC
d_call: TRBD1; clone_size: once; v_call: TRBV6-2/TRBV6-3; j_call: TRBJ1-5; cdr3_length: 18; cdr3_aa: CVSSYGGQASPFNQPQHF; cdr3_nt: TGTGTCAGCAGTTACGGTGGACAGGCCAGTCCTTTCAATCAGCCCCAGCATTTT
d_call: TRBD2; clone_size: NA; v_call: TRBV28; j_call: TRBJ2-1; cdr3_length: 17; cdr3_aa: CTSPILAGVLGYNEQFF; cdr3_nt: TGTACCAGCCCCATACTAGCGGGAGTTTTGGGCTACAATGAGCAGTTCTTC
d_call: TRBD1; clone_size: many; v_call: TRBV10-2; j_call: TRBJ2-1; cdr3_length: 13; cdr3_aa: CASKSGQNYEQFF; cdr3_nt: TGCGCCAGCAAGTCGGGACAGAACTATGAGCAGTTCTTC
d_call: TRBD2; clone_size: NA; v_call: TRBV11-1; j_call: TRBJ2-5; cdr3_length: 17; cdr3_aa: CASSPWEASGVQETQCF; cdr3_nt: TGTGCCAGCAGCCCCTGGGAGGCTAGCGGGGTGCAAGAGACCCAGTGCTTC
d_call: TRBD2; clone_size: NA; v_call: TRBV9; j_call: TRBJ2-7; cdr3_length: 15; cdr3_aa: CASSVGGGFSYEQYF; cdr3_nt: TGTGCCAGCAGCGTAGGGGGGGGGTTCTCCTACGAGCAGTACTTC
d_call: NA; clone_size: NA; v_call: TRBV20-1; j_call: TRBJ1-1; cdr3_length: 12; cdr3_aa: CSALQGNTEAFF; cdr3_nt: TGCAGTGCTCTCCAGGGGAACACTGAAGCTTTCTTT
d_call: NA; clone_size: NA; v_call: TRBV6-2/TRBV6-3; j_call: TRBJ2-7; cdr3_length: 14; cdr3_aa: CASSPSLEPYERYF; cdr3_nt: TGTGCCAGCAGTCCAAGCCTGGAGCCTTACGAGCGGTATTTC
d_call: TRBD2; clone_size: NA; v_call: TRBV4-1; j_call: TRBJ2-5; cdr3_length: 15; cdr3_aa: CASSRLGLDSETQYF; cdr3_nt: TGCGCCAGCAGCCGCCTGGGACTAGATTCCGAGACCCAGTACTTC
d_call: NA; clone_size: NA; v_call: TRBV12-3/TRBV12-4; j_call: TRBJ2-7; cdr3_length: 13; cdr3_aa: CASSLPPLGEQYF; cdr3_nt: TGTGCCAGCAGTTTACCTCCGCTGGGGGAGCAGTACTTC
d_call: NA; clone_size: few; v_call: TRBV5-1; j_call: TRBJ1-1; cdr3_length: 13; cdr3_aa: CASSRDMNSEAFF; cdr3_nt: TGCGCCAGCAGCCGGGACATGAACTCTGAAGCTTTCTTT
d_call: NA; clone_size: few; v_call: TRBV14; j_call: TRBJ1-2; cdr3_length: 14; cdr3_aa: CANSQDPGSVGYTF; cdr3_nt: TGTGCCAACAGCCAAGATCCGGGTTCAGTTGGCTACACCTTC
d_call: TRBD1; clone_size: NA; v_call: TRBV28; j_call: TRBJ1-2; cdr3_length: 15; cdr3_aa: CASKLDRGILGGYTF; cdr3_nt: TGTGCCAGCAAACTGGACAGGGGAATCCTCGGTGGCTACACCTTC
d_call: NA; clone_size: NA; v_call: TRBV20-1; j_call: TRBJ2-3; cdr3_length: 14; cdr3_aa: CSAYLLRYGDTQYF; cdr3_nt: TGCAGTGCATATCTCCTCCGGTACGGAGATACGCAGTATTTT
d_call: NA; clone_size: many; v_call: TRBV4-2; j_call: TRBJ2-3; cdr3_length: 15; cdr3_aa: CASSQVQTGLDTQYF; cdr3_nt: TGTGCCAGCAGCCAAGTCCAAACGGGACTAGATACGCAGTATTTT
d_call: NA; clone_size: many; v_call: TRBV5-6; j_call: TRBJ1-5; cdr3_length: 14; cdr3_aa: CASSFQGRNQPQHF; cdr3_nt: TGTGCCAGCAGCTTCCAGGGTCGGAATCAGCCCCAGCATTTT
d_call: NA; clone_size: NA; v_call: TRBV11-2; j_call: TRBJ2-1; cdr3_length: 16; cdr3_aa: CAGSFQGYSSYSEQFF; cdr3_nt: TGTGCCGGCAGTTTTCAGGGCTACTCCTCCTACAGTGAGCAGTTCTTC
d_call: TRBD2; clone_size: NA; v_call: TRBV29-1; j_call: TRBJ2-1; cdr3_length: 16; cdr3_aa: CSLAPGLAGEYNVLFF; cdr3_nt: TGCAGCCTTGCCCCAGGACTAGCTGGAGAATACAATGTGCTGTTCTTC
d_call: NA; clone_size: NA; v_call: TRBV29-1; j_call: TRBJ2-1; cdr3_length: 13; cdr3_aa: CSVARDDSNEQFF; cdr3_nt: TGCAGCGTCGCCCGGGATGATTCGAATGAGCAGTTCTTC
d_call: NA; clone_size: NA; v_call: TRBV28; j_call: TRBJ2-6; cdr3_length: 15; cdr3_aa: CASSLYRSGANGLTF; cdr3_nt: TGTGCCAGCAGTTTATATCGCTCTGGGGCCAACGGCCTGACTTTC
d_call: TRBD1; clone_size: many; v_call: TRBV14; j_call: TRBJ2-1; cdr3_length: 16; cdr3_aa: CASSQAGTGLHNEQFF; cdr3_nt: TGTGCCAGCAGCCAGGCCGGGACAGGGCTCCACAATGAGCAGTTCTTC
d_call: NA; clone_size: medium-sized; v_call: TRBV29-1; j_call: TRBJ2-1; cdr3_length: 13; cdr3_aa: CSAARDASNEQFF; cdr3_nt: TGCAGCGCCGCCCGGGATGCTTCGAATGAGCAGTTCTTC
d_call: NA; clone_size: NA; v_call: TRBV12-3/TRBV12-4; j_call: TRBJ1-6; cdr3_length: 14; cdr3_aa: CVSSFRGADSPLHF; cdr3_nt: TGTGTTAGCAGTTTTAGGGGGGCCGATTCACCCCTCCACTTT
d_call: NA; clone_size: NA; v_call: TRBV6-1; j_call: TRBJ2-5; cdr3_length: 12; cdr3_aa: CASSEGGVTQYF; cdr3_nt: TGTGCCAGCAGTGAAGGGGGGGTGACCCAGTACTTC
d_call: NA; clone_size: NA; v_call: TRBV12-5; j_call: TRBJ2-7; cdr3_length: 15; cdr3_aa: CASGPRGSMSYDHYF; cdr3_nt: TGTGCTAGTGGTCCACGGGGTTCTATGTCCTACGATCATTACTTC
d_call: NA; clone_size: NA; v_call: TRBV10-2; j_call: TRBJ2-5; cdr3_length: 16; cdr3_aa: CASSGSGRAGQETQYF; cdr3_nt: TGCGCCAGCAGTGGGAGCGGAAGGGCAGGGCAAGAGACCCAGTACTTC
d_call: NA; clone_size: few; v_call: TRBV19; j_call: TRBJ2-2; cdr3_length: 12; cdr3_aa: CASSIWTGELFF; cdr3_nt: TGTGCCAGTAGTATTTGGACCGGGGAGCTGTTTTTT